The 32 T cell receptor beta chains in this list originate from one sample, sequenced in a study of cytomegalovirus exposure and HLA in healthy donors. The PCR contained 60 Vbeta and 13 Jbeta primers. Produced via immunoSEQ multiplex PCR; TCRdb's table is partial and in-frame only. This sample yields under 100,000 clones, of which 62% are seen a single time; around 5.5% belongs to the top ten. Source material: PBMCs. These receptors were taken from a woman aged 30 to 39 in good health and CMV-seropositive.

The V call is TRBV29-1, the J call TRBJ2-5; weak D call: TRBD2 (7 bases). V lost 3 bases to trimming and J lost 4 bases, with 12 bases between them. Germline V gene data show CDR1 as SQVTM and CDR2 as ANQGSEA. The CDR3 has 13 residues. The CDR3 spells CSVERGRGETQYF. The CDR3 bases are TGCAGCGTTGAGCGGGGGCGAGGAGAGACCCAGTACTTC. Full variable domain (remainder filled in from reference TRBV29-1 and TRBJ2-5): SAVISQKPSRDICQRGTSLTIQCQVDSQVTMMFWYRQQPGQSLTLIATANQGSEATYESGFVIDKFPISRPNLTFSTLTVSNMSPEDSSIYLCSVERGRGETQYFGPGTRLLVL.

The chain combines TRBV18 with TRBJ1-1; 12 nucleotides match TRBD1. The germline V gene has CDR1 KGHSH and CDR2 LQKENI. V dropped 3 bases and J dropped 5; count of bases not matched to a gene: 10. This CDR3 region has 17 residues. For the CDR3, the DNA is TGTGCCAGCTCACCTAACTCGGGGACAGGGGGCTTGACTGAAGCTTTCTTT. Protein: CASSPNSGTGGLTEAFF. The full variable domain, with the rest looked up from reference TRBV18 and TRBJ1-1, is NAGVMQNPRHLVRRRGQEARLRCSPMKGHSHVYWYRQLPEEGLKFMVYLQKENIIDESGMPKERFSAEFPKEGPSILRIQQVVRGDSAAYFCASSPNSGTGGLTEAFFGQGTRLTVV.

This chain uses TRBV7-9 with TRBJ1-5; D is perhaps TRBD1 (6 bases). Germline-derived CDR1 and CDR2 are SEHNR and FQNEAQ (reference sequence). This CDR3 is 14 amino acids long. Trimming left V 9 bases short and J 6 bases short, with 18 bases between. CDR3 region: CASSDRMTAQPQHF. For the CDR3, the DNA is TGTGCCAGTAGTGACAGGATGACGGCTCAGCCCCAGCATTTT.

This clone appeared a few times. The V gene is TRBV19, the J gene TRBJ1-5, with 9 positions matching TRBD1. V gave up 6 bases and J gave up 0 bases; unmatched junction bases: 15. Per the germline V gene, CDR1 is LNHDA and CDR2 is SQIVND (reference sequence). The CDR3 is 19 residues long. CDR3 sequence reads: CASRGGTGTADYSNQPQHF. In DNA, the CDR3 is TGTGCCAGTAGGGGAGGGACAGGGACCGCGGACTATAGCAATCAGCCCCAGCATTTT. Complete variable domain (other parts from reference TRBV19 and TRBJ1-5): DGGITQSPKYLFRKEGQNVTLSCEQNLNHDAMYWYRQDPGQGLRLIYYSQIVNDFQKGDIAEGYSVSREKKESFPLTVTSAQKNPTAFYLCASRGGTGTADYSNQPQHFGDGTRLSIL.

This clone was observed many times. The V call is TRBV5-5, the J call TRBJ2-3, with a tentative D call TRBD1 (6 bases). The length of the CDR3 is 15 residues. In germline, CDR1 is SGHKS, CDR2 YYEKEE (reference sequence). The germline V and J ends were trimmed by 0 bases and 4 bases, with 12 bases remaining between them. Written as DNA, the CDR3 is TGTGCCAGCAGCTTGGGAGGGGGTGGCGCAGATACGCAGTATTTT. This codes for CASSLGGGGADTQYF.

The V and J genes are TRBV9 and TRBJ1-4; tentatively, D is TRBD1 (6 bases). There are 16 residues in the CDR3. With 2 bases removed from V and 0 bases from J, the gap between germline ends came to 11 bases. Germline V gene lookup returns CDR1 SGDLS and CDR2 YYNGEE. The CDR3 nucleotides are TGTGCCAGCAGCGTGGGACACGAGGCAACTAATGAAAAACTGTTTTTT. It yields the protein CASSVGHEATNEKLFF.

This sequence joins TRBV28 and TRBJ2-7, with 8 bases aligning to TRBD2. Trimming cost V 7 bases and J 3 bases; bases outside gene matches: 5. Germline V gene sequence: CDR1 MDHEN, CDR2 SYDVKM. The CDR3 runs 13 residues. CDR3 coding DNA: TGTGCCAGCACCAGCGGGGGTGTCTACGAGCAGTACTTC. Encoded protein: CASTSGGVYEQYF.

CDR3 protein: CASSVGTSGEQFF. CDR3 coding DNA: TGTGCCAGCAGTGTCGGGACTAGCGGGGAGCAGTTCTTC. The V gene is TRBV6-4, the J gene TRBJ2-1, with TRBD2 identical over 12 bases. The J segment lost 10 bases and the V segment lost 4 bases, leaving 2 bases of the junction unmatched. The CDR3 length is 13 residues. CDR1 and CDR2 from the germline V gene are MRHNA and SNTAGT.

This chain uses TRBV4-1 with TRBJ2-1; weak D call: TRBD2 (5 bases). Trimming cost V 0 bases and J 0 bases, with 12 bases left between them. The germline V gene has CDR1 MGHRA and CDR2 YSYEKL. The CDR3 contains 17 residues. The CDR3 DNA reads TGCGCCAGCAGCCAAGATGCTTTACGGGGCTCCTACAATGAGCAGTTCTTC. Encoded protein: CASSQDALRGSYNEQFF.

V is TRBV4-3 and J is TRBJ1-2; D remains ambiguous. The germline V gene encodes CDR1 LGHNA and CDR2 YSLEER. CDR3 size: 16 residues. V was cut by 4 bases and J by 5 bases, with 20 bases left in between. CDR3 region: CASSPGGSPSVYGYTF. The CDR3 DNA reads as TGCGCCAGCAGCCCTGGAGGTAGCCCATCTGTTTATGGCTACACCTTC.

Only a few counts were recorded for this clone. The rearrangement links TRBV15 to TRBJ2-1; 8 positions agree with TRBD2. The CDR3 is made up of 15 amino acids. After removal of 0 bases from V and 8 bases from J, the junction contained 6 bases not matched to a gene. Germline V CDR1 and CDR2: LNHNV, YYDKDF (reference sequence). This chain's CDR3 is CATSRDTGGPDEQFF. The CDR3 DNA reads TGTGCCACCAGCAGAGACACGGGGGGGCCGGATGAGCAGTTCTTC. The full variable domain, its missing parts supplied by reference TRBV15 and TRBJ2-1, is DAMVIQNPRYQVTQFGKPVTLSCSQTLNHNVMYWYQQKSSQAPKLLFHYYDKDFNNEADTPDNFQSRRPNTSFCFLDIRSPGLGDTAMYLCATSRDTGGPDEQFFGPGTRLTVL.

The chain combines TRBV6-5 with TRBJ2-1; 8 bases are a match to TRBD1. The V gene end was trimmed by 8 bases and the J gene end by 6 bases; junction bases not matched to a gene: 6. CDR1 MNHEY and CDR2 SVGAGI come from the germline V gene. This CDR3 region has 13 residues. The CDR3 loop is CASGETGGNEQFF. CDR3 nucleotide sequence: TGTGCCAGCGGAGAAACAGGGGGCAATGAGCAGTTCTTC.

The CDR3 reads CASSQAGGPWNEQFF. CDR3 bases: TGTGCCAGCAGTCAAGCGGGGGGGCCTTGGAATGAGCAGTTCTTC. The chain uses TRBV5-4 and TRBJ2-1; 10 nucleotides match TRBD2. Trimming removed 5 bases from V and 7 bases from J; junction bases left unmatched: 9. CDR3 length equals 15 residues. Per germline, CDR1 SGHNT and CDR2 YYREEE (reference sequence).

The rearrangement joins TRBV7-3 to TRBJ2-1; TRBD2 matches at 14 bases. V shed 5 bases, J shed 0 bases, and the junction held 9 bases outside the gene matches. Looked up from germline, CDR1 is SGHTA and CDR2 is FQGTGA. The CDR3 is 19 amino acids. For the CDR3, the DNA is TGTGCCAGCAGCGCCACCGGGACTAGCGGGGGTCTCTCCTACAATGAGCAGTTCTTC. This sequence encodes CASSATGTSGGLSYNEQFF.

This clone was detected a few times. The rearrangement links TRBV19 to TRBJ1-1; maybe TRBD1 (6 bases). With 3 bases removed from V and 7 bases from J, the gap between germline ends came to 21 bases. CDR1 is LNHDA and CDR2 is SQIVND in the germline V gene (reference sequence). CDR3 length equals 16 residues. The CDR3 DNA reads TGTGCCAGTAGTATTGGGGGGGCGAGAGCCATTTATGAAGCTTTCTTT. Protein sequence: CASSIGGARAIYEAFF. The variable domain in full, with the rest retrieved from reference TRBV19 and TRBJ1-1, is DGGITQSPKYLFRKEGQNVTLSCEQNLNHDAMYWYRQDPGQGLRLIYYSQIVNDFQKGDIAEGYSVSREKKESFPLTVTSAQKNPTAFYLCASSIGGARAIYEAFFGQGTRLTVV.

The rearrangement links TRBV21-1 to TRBJ1-1; TRBD1 reflects the table's D call only, with no check against the DNA. TRBV21-1 counts as a pseudogene. There are 11 residues in the CDR3. The CDR3 region has the DNA TGTGCCAGACTCAGGGGGACTGAAGCTTTCTTT. This translates into CARLRGTEAFF.

The genes are TRBV7-9 and TRBJ2-1; D gene uncertain. Trimming took off 2 bases at V and 8 bases at J, with 7 bases between the two ends. Germline V gives CDR1 SEHNR, CDR2 FQNEAQ (reference sequence). This CDR3 has 12 amino acids. The CDR3 nucleotides are TGTGCCAGCAGCTTAAATGGAGATGAGCAGTTCTTC. Its protein product is CASSLNGDEQFF.

The V call is TRBV29-1, the J call TRBJ1-5, with a possible D match to TRBD1 (5 bases). The CDR3 runs to 12 residues. Germline V lookup: CDR1 SQVTM, CDR2 ANQGSEA. CDR3 bases: TGCACCCCGGGGGGTAGTAATCAGCCCCAGCATTTT. It translates to CTPGGSNQPQHF.

The gene calls are TRBV6-5 and TRBJ2-2; 9 bases align to TRBD1. The germline V gene has CDR1 MNHEY and CDR2 SVGAGI. V lost 8 bases and J lost 6; bases outside the gene matches: 7. This CDR3 contains 14 residues. The CDR3 reads CASEGDRVPGELFF. CDR3 coding DNA: TGTGCCAGCGAGGGGGACAGGGTACCCGGGGAGCTGTTTTTT.

This chain joins TRBV10-3 and TRBJ2-7; 8 bases agree with TRBD1. V lost 4 bases and J lost 2; bases outside the gene matches: 7. Germline V CDR1 and CDR2: ENHRY, SYGVKD. The CDR3 length is 15 residues. This CDR3 is CAISGYGQGPYEQYF. The CDR3 DNA reads as TGTGCCATCAGTGGCTACGGACAGGGTCCCTACGAGCAGTACTTC.

This chain links TRBV6-5 with TRBJ2-1; 9 bases match TRBD2. Germline trimming cut 6 bases from V and 7 bases from J; bases unmatched to any gene: 10. The CDR3 length is 15 residues. Germline CDR1 and CDR2: MNHEY and SVGAGI. CDR3 in DNA: TGTGCCAGCAGCTCTGTTGCTAGCGGGGAAAATGAGCAGTTCTTC. Encoded protein: CASSSVASGENEQFF.

This chain connects TRBV11-3 to TRBJ2-7; 9 bases are shared with TRBD1. Germline V gene lookup returns CDR1 SGHNT and CDR2 YENEEA. V was pared by 5 bases and J by 2 bases, with 7 bases of the junction left unmatched. The CDR3 is 15 residues long. In nucleotides, the CDR3 is TGTGCCAGCAGCACCCGACAGGGGGGTGCCTACGAGCAGTACTTC. Translated: CASSTRQGGAYEQYF.

Only one count was recorded for this clone. V and J are TRBV19 and TRBJ1-1; no clear D. V lost 5 bases to trimming and J lost 1 base, with 8 bases between them. CDR3 length: 13 residues. CDR1 is LNHDA, CDR2 SQIVND, per germline (reference sequence). DNA for the CDR3: TGTGCCAGTAGTCCCGAGCGGAACACTGAAGCTTTCTTT. It encodes CASSPERNTEAFF.

The sample holds a few counts of this clone. CDR3: CASSIAGRLNQPQHF. The CDR3 DNA reads TGTGCCAGTAGTATAGCAGGCAGGCTGAATCAGCCCCAGCATTTT. The rearrangement uses TRBV19 and TRBJ1-5, with D unclear. The V end lost 1 base, the J end lost 4 bases, and 11 bases lay between the germline ends. Germline loops: CDR1 LNHDA, CDR2 SQIVND (reference sequence). The CDR3 contains 15 residues.

As concerns this clone: This specimen includes other DNA sequences encoding the same CDR3. The CDR3 nucleotides read TGTGCCAGCAGTGAACTAGCGGGGGGGCAAGAGACCCAGTACTTC. This encodes CASSELAGGQETQYF. This chain connects TRBV6-1 to TRBJ2-5; 12 bases are shared with TRBD2. CDR1 and CDR2 (germline): MNHNS, SASEGT. CDR3 size: 15 residues. The trim removed 2 bases at V and 2 bases at J, leaving 0 bases unmatched.

The rearrangement uses TRBV5-6 and TRBJ2-3, with 11 bases lining up with TRBD2. The CDR3 totals 14 residues. Germline CDR1 and CDR2: SGHDT and YYEEEE. J gave up 12 bases and V 1 base, and 7 bases lay outside the gene matches. CDR3: CASSLIASGGLQYF. CDR3 sequence (DNA): TGTGCCAGCAGCTTGATAGCTAGCGGGGGGCTTCAGTATTTT.

The rearrangement links TRBV19 to TRBJ1-4, with D perhaps matching TRBD1 (5 bases). CDR1 is LNHDA and CDR2 is SQIVND in the germline V gene (reference sequence). This CDR3 contains 15 residues. V lost 6 bases to trimming and J lost 0 bases, with 11 bases between them. In nucleotides, the CDR3 is TGTGCCAGTAGATCAGGGTCTACAACTAATGAAAAACTGTTTTTT. Its protein is CASRSGSTTNEKLFF.

This clone was seen more than once but under ten times. This chain connects TRBV18 to TRBJ1-3; the match to TRBD1 covers 10 bases. V shed 1 base, J shed 1 base, and the junction held 4 bases outside the gene matches. Germline CDR1 and CDR2: KGHSH and LQKENI. This CDR3 has 17 amino acids. The CDR3 bases are TGTGCCAGCTCACCACGAGGGACAGGGGAATCTGGAAACACCATATATTTT. As protein: CASSPRGTGESGNTIYF.

This clone was found a few times. This chain connects TRBV5-4 to TRBJ1-3; TRBD1 is a possible D gene (6 bases). This CDR3 has 15 amino acids. The germline V gene has CDR1 SGHNT and CDR2 YYREEE (reference sequence). Trimming stripped 3 bases from V and 2 bases from J, with 12 bases between. CDR3 region: CASSSASGAGNTIYF. The CDR3 DNA reads TGTGCCAGCAGCTCGGCGTCAGGGGCTGGAAACACCATATATTTT.

This clone was counted between two and nine times. The chain uses TRBV19 and TRBJ2-7, with 9 nucleotides matching TRBD1. Looked up from germline, CDR1 is LNHDA and CDR2 is SQIVND (reference sequence). CDR3 length equals 14 residues. J gave up 1 base and V 7 bases, and 5 bases lay outside the gene matches. The CDR3 DNA reads as TGTGCCAGTACCCCGACAGGGGGATCCTACGAGCAGTACTTC. Translated: CASTPTGGSYEQYF.

This clone was seen only a few times. The chain employs TRBV10-3 and TRBJ2-5, with TRBD2 matching 7 bases. J lost 1 base, V lost 10 bases, and 6 bases had no gene match. Germline V gene lookup returns CDR1 ENHRY and CDR2 SYGVKD. The CDR3 covers 13 residues. The DNA for the CDR3 is TGTGCCAGTGCCGGGACTACCCAAGAGACCCAGTACTTC. It yields the protein CASAGTTQETQYF.

This clone was seen only a few times. The V and J genes are TRBV7-9 and TRBJ2-5, with no clear D. Near its end, the DNA agrees better with TRBJ2-7, so the J call may be wrong. CDR3 length equals 11 residues. Germline-derived CDR1 and CDR2 are SEHNR and FQNEAQ (reference sequence). CDR3 residues: CASRKNYEQYF. The CDR3 bases are TGTGCCAGCAGGAAAAACTACGAGCAGTACTTC.